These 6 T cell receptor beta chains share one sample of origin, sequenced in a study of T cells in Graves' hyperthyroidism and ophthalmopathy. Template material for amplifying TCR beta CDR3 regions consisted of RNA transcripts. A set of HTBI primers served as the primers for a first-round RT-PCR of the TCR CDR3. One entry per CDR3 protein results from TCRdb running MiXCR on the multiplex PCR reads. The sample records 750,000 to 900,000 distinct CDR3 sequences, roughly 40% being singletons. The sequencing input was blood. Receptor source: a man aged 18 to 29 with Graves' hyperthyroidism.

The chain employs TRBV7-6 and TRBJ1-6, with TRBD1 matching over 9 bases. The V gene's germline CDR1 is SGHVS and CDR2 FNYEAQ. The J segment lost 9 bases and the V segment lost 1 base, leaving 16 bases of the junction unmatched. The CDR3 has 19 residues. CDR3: CASSLGSFTGGGFASPLHF. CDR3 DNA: TGTGCCAGCAGCTTAGGATCGTTCACAGGGGGCGGATTTGCTTCACCCCTCCACTTT.

The CDR3 DNA reads as TGTGCCAGCCAAGGCGGGGGGCGCGACACCGGGGAGCTGTTTTTT. This gives the protein CASQGGGRDTGELFF. This chain connects TRBV2 to TRBJ2-2; 8 bases agree with TRBD2. Germline CDR1 SNHLY, CDR2 FYNNEI. V trimming: 8 bases; J trimming: 3 bases; junction bases outside the gene matches: 8. This CDR3 is 15 amino acids long. Supplemented by reference TRBV2 and TRBJ2-2, the full variable domain reads EPEVTQTPSHQVTQMGQEVILRCVPISNHLYFYWYRQILGQKVEFLVSFYNNEISEKSEIFDDQFSVERPDGSNFTLKIRSTKLEDSAMYFCASQGGGRDTGELFFGEGSRLTVL.

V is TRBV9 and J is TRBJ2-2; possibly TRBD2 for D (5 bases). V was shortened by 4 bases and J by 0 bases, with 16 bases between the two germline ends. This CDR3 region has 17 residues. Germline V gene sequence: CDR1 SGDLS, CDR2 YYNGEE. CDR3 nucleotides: TGTGCCAGCAGCCTCGACTACCCCGGTTCGAACACCGGGGAGCTGTTTTTT. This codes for CASSLDYPGSNTGELFF.

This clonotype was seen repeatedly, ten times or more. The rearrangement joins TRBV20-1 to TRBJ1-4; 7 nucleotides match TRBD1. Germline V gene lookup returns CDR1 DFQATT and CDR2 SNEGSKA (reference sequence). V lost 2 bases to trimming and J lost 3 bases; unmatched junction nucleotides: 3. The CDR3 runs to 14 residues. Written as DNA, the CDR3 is TGCAGTGCTAGACTAGGGACAGCTAATGAAAAACTGTTTTTT. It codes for CSARLGTANEKLFF.

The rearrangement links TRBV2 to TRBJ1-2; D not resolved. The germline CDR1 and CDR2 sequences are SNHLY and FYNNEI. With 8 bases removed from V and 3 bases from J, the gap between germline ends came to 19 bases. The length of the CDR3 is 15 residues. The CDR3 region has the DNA TGTGCCAGCTCACTGGTCCCCGGGCAAGACTATGGCTACACCTTC. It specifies CASSLVPGQDYGYTF.

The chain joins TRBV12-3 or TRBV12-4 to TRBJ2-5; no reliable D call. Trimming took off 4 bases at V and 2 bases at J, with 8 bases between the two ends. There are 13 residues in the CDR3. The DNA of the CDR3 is TGTGCCAGCAGTTACCCAGTACAAGAGACCCAGTACTTC. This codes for CASSYPVQETQYF.